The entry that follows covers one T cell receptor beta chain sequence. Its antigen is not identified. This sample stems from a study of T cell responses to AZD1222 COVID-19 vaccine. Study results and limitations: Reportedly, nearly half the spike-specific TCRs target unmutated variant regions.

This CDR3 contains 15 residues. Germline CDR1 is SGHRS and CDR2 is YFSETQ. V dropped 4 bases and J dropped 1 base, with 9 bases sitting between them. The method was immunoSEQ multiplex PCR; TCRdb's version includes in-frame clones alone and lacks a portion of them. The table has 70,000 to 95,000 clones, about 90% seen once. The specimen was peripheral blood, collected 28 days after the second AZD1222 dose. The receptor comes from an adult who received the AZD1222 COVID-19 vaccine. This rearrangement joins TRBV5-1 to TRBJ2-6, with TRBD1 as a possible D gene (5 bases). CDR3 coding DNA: TGCGCCAGCAGCGGGGCAAGTTCTGGGGCCAACGTCCTGACTTTC. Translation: CASSGASSGANVLTF.